The present T cell receptor beta chain was sequenced within a study of early T cells in non-severe SARS-CoV-2 infection. Looking at the study overall: Sequencing was performed on bulk RNA from unsorted whole blood, leaving chains unpaired.

Study-wide results and caveats: Anti-spike CD8 responses were favored in VDJdb matching, and private and CD4 specificities were missed.

V was cut by 3 bases and J by 5 bases, with 11 bases left in between. Germline V gene sequence: CDR1 SGHVS, CDR2 FNYEAQ. The CDR3 is made up of 13 amino acids. As to this clonotype: Its specificity is unknown.

cDNA molecules, individually, were tagged with unique molecular identifiers. From the 5' RACE reads, TCRdb called clonotypes with MiXCR, one entry per CDR3 protein. The profile shows around 84,000 distinct CDR3 sequences, 9.5% to 13% of them singletons. The genes are TRBV7-6 and TRBJ2-7, with D uncertain. This receptor was identified in an adult who was a healthcare worker with PCR-confirmed SARS-CoV-2 infection or an uninfected control (not recorded which). The sequencing sample was made of whole blood. The CDR3 region is CASSFGGVNEQYF. Here the CDR3 DNA reads TGTGCCAGCAGCTTCGGTGGGGTGAACGAGCAGTACTTC.